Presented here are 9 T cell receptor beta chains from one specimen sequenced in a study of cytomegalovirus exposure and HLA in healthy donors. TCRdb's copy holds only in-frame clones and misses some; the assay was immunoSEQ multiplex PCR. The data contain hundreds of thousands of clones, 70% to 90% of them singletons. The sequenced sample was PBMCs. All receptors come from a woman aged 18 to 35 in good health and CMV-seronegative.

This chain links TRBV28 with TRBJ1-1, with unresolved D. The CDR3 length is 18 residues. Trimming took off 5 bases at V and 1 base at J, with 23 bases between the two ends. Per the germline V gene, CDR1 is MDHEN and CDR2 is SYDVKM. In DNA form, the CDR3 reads TGTGCCAGCAGTGGAGGGCACCGGGATCGAGAGTCGAACACTGAAGCTTTCTTT. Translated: CASSGGHRDRESNTEAFF.

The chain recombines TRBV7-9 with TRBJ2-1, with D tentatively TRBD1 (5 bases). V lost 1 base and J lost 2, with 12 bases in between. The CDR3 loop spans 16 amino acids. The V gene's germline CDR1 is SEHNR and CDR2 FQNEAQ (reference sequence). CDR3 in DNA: TGTGCCAGCAGCTTAGTAGGACACCCGGCCTACAATGAGCAGTTCTTC. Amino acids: CASSLVGHPAYNEQFF.

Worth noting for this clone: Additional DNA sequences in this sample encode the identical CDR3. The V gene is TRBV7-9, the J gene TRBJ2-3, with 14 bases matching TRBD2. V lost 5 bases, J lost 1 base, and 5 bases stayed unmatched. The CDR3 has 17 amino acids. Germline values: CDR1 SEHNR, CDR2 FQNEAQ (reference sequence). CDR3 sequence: CASSPGLAGGRTDTQYF. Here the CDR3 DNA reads TGTGCCAGCAGCCCTGGACTAGCGGGGGGCCGCACAGATACGCAGTATTTT.

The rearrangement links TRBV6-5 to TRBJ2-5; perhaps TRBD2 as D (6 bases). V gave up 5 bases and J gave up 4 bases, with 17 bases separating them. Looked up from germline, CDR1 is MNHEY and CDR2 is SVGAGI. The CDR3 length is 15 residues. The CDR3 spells CASSPSAGSGETQYF. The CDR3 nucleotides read TGTGCCAGCAGTCCTAGCGCGGGGTCGGGAGAGACCCAGTACTTC.

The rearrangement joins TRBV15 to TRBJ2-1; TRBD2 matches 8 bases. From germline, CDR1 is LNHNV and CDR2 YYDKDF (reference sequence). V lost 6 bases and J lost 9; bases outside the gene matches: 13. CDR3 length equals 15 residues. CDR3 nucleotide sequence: TGTGCCACCAGTTCGGGCCCGGGACTAGGGACTGAGCAGTTCTTC. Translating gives CATSSGPGLGTEQFF.

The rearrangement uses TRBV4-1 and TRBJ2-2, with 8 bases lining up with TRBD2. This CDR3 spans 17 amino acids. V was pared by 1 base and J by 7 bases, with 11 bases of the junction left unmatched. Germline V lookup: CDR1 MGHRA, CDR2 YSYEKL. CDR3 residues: CASSQVETSASVGELFF. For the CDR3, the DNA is TGCGCCAGCAGCCAAGTAGAGACTAGCGCTAGTGTCGGGGAGCTGTTTTTT.

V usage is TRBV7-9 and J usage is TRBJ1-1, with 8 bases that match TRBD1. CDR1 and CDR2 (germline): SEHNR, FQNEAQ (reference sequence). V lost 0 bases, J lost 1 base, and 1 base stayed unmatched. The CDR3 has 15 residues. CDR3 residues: CASSLATGGNTEAFF. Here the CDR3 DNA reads TGTGCCAGCAGCTTAGCCACAGGGGGGAACACTGAAGCTTTCTTT.

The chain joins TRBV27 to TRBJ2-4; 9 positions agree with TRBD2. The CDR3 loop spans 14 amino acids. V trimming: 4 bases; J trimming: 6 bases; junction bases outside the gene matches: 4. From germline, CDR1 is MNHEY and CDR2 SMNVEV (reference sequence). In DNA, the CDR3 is TGTGCCAGCAGTTGGCGGGAGGGCCCAAACATTCAGTACTTC. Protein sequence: CASSWREGPNIQYF.

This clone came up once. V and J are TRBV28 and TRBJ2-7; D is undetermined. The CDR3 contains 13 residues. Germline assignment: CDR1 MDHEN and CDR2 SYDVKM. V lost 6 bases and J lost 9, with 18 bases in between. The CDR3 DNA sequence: TGTGCCAGCAGAGCTACAGCCCCTCCTGGGCAGTACTTC. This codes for CASRATAPPGQYF.